Following are 22 T cell receptor beta chains from one sample sequenced in a study of blood T cell repertoires in COVID-19. The data were produced by immunoSEQ multiplex PCR, yet TCRdb's version contains in-frame clones alone and is incomplete. Of approximately 240,000 clones listed, 80% to 90% are singletons. Sequencing was done on a sample of PBMCs or T cells enriched from blood (not recorded which). These receptors were collected from a woman aged 18-29 years in a cohort exposed to, infected with or recovered from COVID-19 (not recorded which).

The chain couples TRBV5-1 to TRBJ2-7, with TRBD1 matching 7 bases. Losses at the gene ends were 3 bases for V and 2 bases for J; bases not matched to a gene: 2. Per germline, CDR1 SGHRS and CDR2 YFSETQ. This CDR3 has 13 residues. The CDR3 reads CASSSQGAYEQYF. CDR3 bases: TGCGCCAGCAGCTCCCAGGGGGCCTACGAGCAGTACTTC.

The rearrangement links TRBV20-1 to TRBJ1-2; the D is unclear. The CDR3 sequence is 9 residues long. V lost 5 bases to trimming and J lost 7 bases, with 5 bases between them. CDR1 is DFQATT and CDR2 is SNEGSKA in the germline V gene (reference sequence). The CDR3 DNA sequence: TGCAGTGCTGGGCTTGGCTACACCTTC. Translation gives CSAGLGYTF.

The rearrangement joins TRBV6-5 to TRBJ1-1; 7 bases map to TRBD1. The ends lost 5 bases at V and 0 bases at J; junction bases unmatched: 6. The CDR3 totals 15 residues. In germline, CDR1 is MNHEY, CDR2 SVGAGI. The CDR3 coding sequence is TGTGCCAGCAGTCGCAGGGGGAATGTGAACACTGAAGCTTTCTTT. Translation: CASSRRGNVNTEAFF.

This chain joins TRBV28 and TRBJ2-7; D may be TRBD2 (5 bases). CDR1 MDHEN and CDR2 SYDVKM come from the germline V gene. The length of the CDR3 is 13 residues. Trimming stripped 6 bases from V and 2 bases from J, with 11 bases between. CDR3 coding DNA: TGTGCCAGCAGCCCGGGGTGGACCTACGAGCAGTACTTC. It translates to CASSPGWTYEQYF.

The rearrangement joins TRBV19 to TRBJ1-2; D gene unclear. The germline gives CDR1 LNHDA, CDR2 SQIVND (reference sequence). The CDR3 covers 14 residues. Trimming took off 0 bases at V and 4 bases at J, with 9 bases between the two ends. The CDR3 nucleotides are TGTGCCAGTAGTATAGAAATGGGCGCCTATGGCTACACCTTC. Translated, it gives CASSIEMGAYGYTF.

The chain links TRBV30 to TRBJ2-7; 7 nucleotides match TRBD2. After removal of 3 bases from V and 5 bases from J, the junction contained 1 base not matched to a gene. The germline V gene has CDR1 GTSNPN and CDR2 SVGIG (reference sequence). This CDR3 contains 11 residues. The CDR3 region is CAWRGTNEQYF. The CDR3 DNA reads as TGTGCCTGGAGGGGGACTAACGAGCAGTACTTC.

J is TRBJ2-2 and V is TRBV2, with D unclear. The CDR3 consists of 14 residues. Germline V gives CDR1 SNHLY, CDR2 FYNNEI. Trimming removed 1 base from V and 1 base from J, with 4 bases in between. CDR3 amino acids: CASSEVGNTGELFF. The CDR3 DNA reads TGTGCCAGCAGTGAAGTCGGGAACACCGGGGAGCTGTTTTTT.

CDR3 DNA sequence: TGCAGCGTTGTAGACAGGGGATACAATGAGCAGTTCTTC. It is translated as CSVVDRGYNEQFF. The rearrangement joins TRBV29-1 to TRBJ2-1; 8 nucleotides align to TRBD1. From germline, CDR1 is SQVTM and CDR2 ANQGSEA. This CDR3 spans 13 amino acids. V lost 4 bases and J lost 4; bases outside the gene matches: 3.

J is TRBJ2-4 and V is TRBV5-4; possible D gene TRBD2, 5 bases. CDR1 is SGHNT and CDR2 is YYREEE in the germline V gene (reference sequence). V shed 1 base and J shed 0 bases, with 8 bases lying between them. The CDR3 loop spans 15 amino acids. The CDR3 region has the DNA TGTGCCAGCAGCTTGAGCCGGGAAGCCAAAAACATTCAGTACTTC. It encodes CASSLSREAKNIQYF.

The chain recombines TRBV19 with TRBJ2-7; TRBD2 matches at 10 bases. CDR3 size: 14 residues. The V gene's germline CDR1 is LNHDA and CDR2 SQIVND (reference sequence). J lost 3 bases, V lost 5 bases, and 4 bases had no gene match. The chain's CDR3 is CASSYLAGDYEQYF. Written as DNA, the CDR3 is TGTGCCAGTAGTTATCTAGCGGGGGACTACGAGCAGTACTTC.

The chain joins TRBV11-3 to TRBJ1-1, with a weak D call TRBD1 (5 bases). CDR3 length: 16 amino acids. V was trimmed by 4 bases and J by 0 bases, leaving 15 bases between them. Germline CDR1 SGHNT, CDR2 YENEEA. CDR3 protein: CASSSNRGIMNTEAFF. The CDR3 DNA sequence: TGTGCCAGCAGCTCCAACCGGGGGATCATGAACACTGAAGCTTTCTTT.

CDR3 DNA sequence: TGTGCCAGTATCCCTAGCGGGAGCACGGATGAGCAGTTCTTC. Residues: CASIPSGSTDEQFF. V usage is TRBV19 and J usage is TRBJ2-1; TRBD2 matches at 10 bases. The germline CDR1 and CDR2 sequences are LNHDA and SQIVND (reference sequence). Germline trimming cut 7 bases from V and 8 bases from J; bases unmatched to any gene: 8. The CDR3 is 14 amino acids.

This chain connects TRBV27 to TRBJ1-1; 8 positions agree with TRBD1. The germline V gene has CDR1 MNHEY and CDR2 SMNVEV (reference sequence). The CDR3 extends over 17 amino acids. The V segment lost 1 base and the J segment 1 base; nucleotides outside the gene matches: 8. CDR3 sequence reads: CASSLYLQQGGNTEAFF. In nucleotides, the CDR3 is TGTGCCAGCAGTTTATACCTTCAACAGGGGGGGAACACTGAAGCTTTCTTT.

Notes on this clone: The sample holds other DNA sequences that translate to the same CDR3. The rearrangement joins TRBV4-1 to TRBJ2-1, with a possible D match to TRBD2 (5 bases). From germline, CDR1 is MGHRA and CDR2 YSYEKL. The V gene lost 2 bases and the J gene lost 6 bases, with 14 bases spanning the gap. The CDR3 length is 15 residues. In DNA, the CDR3 is TGCGCCAGCAGCCAACGGGCTTCCGAGGGCAATGAGCAGTTCTTC. This encodes CASSQRASEGNEQFF.

V is TRBV5-5 and J is TRBJ1-5, with unresolved D. CDR1 and CDR2 from the germline V gene are SGHKS and YYEKEE (reference sequence). V lost 0 bases and J lost 3, with 4 bases in between. CDR3 length: 13 amino acids. The CDR3 nucleotides read TGTGCCAGCAGCTTGGGGGCCAATCAGCCCCAGCATTTT. Its translation: CASSLGANQPQHF.

The chain couples TRBV3-1 (or the pseudogene TRBV3-2) to TRBJ2-1; D is unresolved. Trimming took 3 bases from V and 3 from J, leaving 6 bases between them. Germline CDR1 and CDR2: LGHDT and YNNKEL (reference sequence). This CDR3 spans 13 amino acids. Here the CDR3 reads CASSQRDYNEQFF. CDR3 coding DNA: TGTGCCAGCAGCCAGCGAGACTACAATGAGCAGTTCTTC.

The J gene is TRBJ2-5, the V gene TRBV24-1, with 12 bases identical to TRBD2. The germline V gene has CDR1 KGHDR and CDR2 SFDVKD. The CDR3 loop spans 15 amino acids. Trimming cost V 6 bases and J 4 bases; bases outside gene matches: 5. The DNA for the CDR3 is TGTGCCACCAGTTCCCTAGCGGGAGGGGGAGAGACCCAGTACTTC. This gives the protein CATSSLAGGGETQYF.

V is TRBV3-1 (or the pseudogene TRBV3-2) and J is TRBJ2-1, with TRBD2 matching over 7 bases. The CDR3 covers 15 residues. CDR1 is LGHDT, CDR2 YNNKEL, per germline (reference sequence). With 5 bases clipped from V and 8 bases from J, the junction kept 12 bases outside the gene matches. Written as DNA, the CDR3 is TGTGCCAGCAGCGTCCGGGACTATACTTTGTATGAGCAGTTCTTC. This gives the protein CASSVRDYTLYEQFF.

The chain joins TRBV24-1 to TRBJ2-1; 7 nucleotides agree with TRBD2. Trimming took 3 bases from V and 3 from J; bases not matched to a gene: 4. The CDR3 has 15 residues. CDR1 and CDR2 (germline): KGHDR, SFDVKD. The CDR3 sequence: CATSDPGGFYNEQFF. The CDR3 region has the DNA TGTGCCACCAGTGATCCGGGAGGCTTCTACAATGAGCAGTTCTTC.

The count of this clone is one. The rearrangement joins TRBV5-8 to TRBJ1-4; the match to TRBD1 covers 9 bases. This CDR3 contains 16 residues. Germline CDR1 reads SGHTS; CDR2 reads YDEGEE. V gave up 2 bases and J gave up 7 bases; unmatched junction bases: 9. The chain's CDR3 is CASSFYRGRLGEKLFF. For the CDR3, the DNA is TGTGCCAGCAGCTTTTACAGGGGGCGCTTAGGTGAAAAACTGTTTTTT.

CDR3: CATLCFSTEAFF. The CDR3 bases are TGTGCCACACTATGCTTTAGCACTGAAGCTTTCTTT. The chain joins TRBV24-1 to TRBJ1-1; no clear D gene. The CDR3 has 12 amino acids. Germline CDR1 KGHDR, CDR2 SFDVKD. The V end lost 10 bases, the J end lost 4 bases, and 12 bases lay between the germline ends.

The CDR3 DNA is TGTGCCAGTACAAGACGGACTCCCAATCAGCCCCAGCATTTT. Translation: CASTRRTPNQPQHF. The chain has TRBV19 and TRBJ1-5; D is ambiguous. The ends were cut back, 7 bases at V and 3 bases at J, with 13 bases in the middle. CDR1 and CDR2 from the germline V gene are LNHDA and SQIVND (reference sequence). This CDR3 contains 14 residues.